This TCR beta chain is from a study of Ad26.COV2.S vaccination and SARS-CoV-2 variants. Study overall: Ad26.COV2.S arm of COV1001 included the donor. Administration of Ad26.COV2.S was intramuscular, either once or twice 56 days apart. Study-wide points: It was found that vaccine and placebo recipients had similar non-spike TCR breadth. Vaccinees showed greater spike-specific TCR breadth than placebo recipients.

To note about this clone: Antigen specificity is unknown.

Treatment in this sample: about 20 received Ad26.COV2.S at low or high dose, single or two shots; 5 received placebo; per-sample allocation not given. Following the first vaccine or placebo injection, samples were taken on day 63. The repertoire was sequenced with immunoSEQ multiplex PCR; TCRdb's copy has only in-frame clones and lacks some. This table has about 320,000 clones, around four fifths appearing once. CDR1 is MNHEY, CDR2 SVGAGI, per germline. After removal of 0 bases from V and 4 bases from J, the junction contained 2 bases not matched to a gene. The CDR3 extends over 15 amino acids. The chain recombines TRBV6-5 with TRBJ2-7, with 11 nucleotides matching TRBD1. The clonotype originates from a person between 18 and 65 years old who received the Ad26.COV2.S COVID-19 vaccine or a placebo. The input for sequencing was peripheral blood, taken in a trial of Ad26.COV2.S vaccine versus placebo. CDR3 region: CASSYSDRGLYEQYF. In nucleotides, the CDR3 is TGTGCCAGCAGTTACTCGGACAGGGGGCTGTACGAGCAGTACTTC.